The 17 T cell receptor beta chains below come from one sample, sequenced in a study of blood T cell repertoires in COVID-19. This table comes from immunoSEQ multiplex PCR, and its TCRdb copy is limited to in-frame clones, with some not included. The table records about 330,000 clones, 80% to 90% of them present only once. The specimen was peripheral blood. The receptor source for this set is a man younger than 30 who had recovered from COVID-19.

The genes are TRBV29-1 and TRBJ1-1; D gene unclear. Per the germline V gene, CDR1 is SQVTM and CDR2 is ANQGSEA. The CDR3 spans 11 residues. Trimming cost V 3 bases and J 6 bases, with 8 bases left between them. The CDR3 spells CSVESIAEAFF. The CDR3 nucleotides are TGCAGCGTTGAGAGTATTGCTGAAGCTTTCTTT.

The genes are TRBV11-3 and TRBJ2-3; 8 bases are a match to TRBD1. Germline CDR1 reads SGHNT; CDR2 reads YENEEA. After removal of 5 bases from V and 4 bases from J, the junction contained 8 bases not matched to a gene. This CDR3 is 15 amino acids long. CDR3 region: CASSPDRGRADTQYF. The CDR3 nucleotides are TGTGCCAGCAGCCCCGACAGGGGAAGGGCAGATACGCAGTATTTT.

The chain employs TRBV10-3 and TRBJ2-4; 8 nucleotides line up with TRBD2. J gave up 8 bases and V 9 bases, and 9 bases lay outside the gene matches. Germline assignment: CDR1 ENHRY and CDR2 SYGVKD. The CDR3 covers 13 residues. Here the CDR3 reads CAIGRGGQDIQYF. CDR3 DNA: TGTGCCATAGGTCGCGGGGGGCAGGACATTCAGTACTTC.

The chain employs TRBV7-9 and TRBJ1-1; D is uncertain. This CDR3 has 8 amino acids. Trimming left V 11 bases short and J 7 bases short, with 5 bases between. Germline loops: CDR1 SEHNR, CDR2 FQNEAQ (reference sequence). CDR3 DNA: TGTGCCCCTAATGAAGCTTTCTTT. Protein sequence: CAPNEAFF.

The count of this clone is one. The chain combines TRBV7-9 with TRBJ1-2; the D is unclear. This CDR3 comprises 14 residues. From germline, CDR1 is SEHNR and CDR2 FQNEAQ (reference sequence). V was shortened by 3 bases and J by 2 bases, with 10 bases between the two germline ends. Written as DNA, the CDR3 is TGTGCCAGCAGCTTGGGCAGTGTGAACTATGGCTACACCTTC. It yields the protein CASSLGSVNYGYTF.

This chain joins TRBV6-2 or TRBV6-3 and TRBJ2-7, with 7 bases aligning to TRBD2. The CDR3 runs 16 residues. V lost 2 bases, J lost 0 bases, and 7 bases stayed unmatched. The germline gives CDR1 MNHEY, CDR2 SVGEGT. The DNA of the CDR3 is TGTGCCAGCAGTTACAGCGAGCGGGGTAGCTCCTACGAGCAGTACTTC. Translating it yields CASSYSERGSSYEQYF.

This clone was counted a single time. This CDR3 is CASSWPRGAGGNQPQHF. The CDR3 DNA reads TGTGCCAGCAGCTGGCCCCGGGGGGCTGGGGGCAATCAGCCCCAGCATTTT. The rearrangement uses TRBV5-8 and TRBJ1-5; D is perhaps TRBD1 (6 bases). CDR3 length equals 17 residues. Germline CDR1 SGHTS, CDR2 YDEGEE. Between the trimmed V and J ends, which lost 3 bases and 2 bases, there was a span of 18 bases.

This chain uses TRBV27 with TRBJ2-3; 12 bases match TRBD2. The CDR3 loop spans 16 amino acids. The V and J ends lost 7 bases and 2 bases, in that order; junction bases with no gene match: 7. The germline gives CDR1 MNHEY, CDR2 SMNVEV (reference sequence). The CDR3 sequence is CASKIGLAGNTDTQYF. The CDR3 DNA is TGTGCCAGCAAAATAGGACTAGCGGGAAACACAGATACGCAGTATTTT.

The chain is built from TRBV5-1 and TRBJ2-1; 10 positions agree with TRBD2. This CDR3 contains 14 residues. Germline CDR1 is SGHRS and CDR2 is YFSETQ. After removal of 5 bases from V and 8 bases from J, the junction contained 7 bases not matched to a gene. This chain's CDR3 is CASSSAGGPDEQFF. The CDR3, as DNA: TGCGCCAGCAGTTCAGCGGGGGGGCCGGATGAGCAGTTCTTC.

The V gene is TRBV25-1, the J gene TRBJ1-1, with D unresolved. The CDR3 contains 13 residues. Germline values: CDR1 MGHDK, CDR2 SYGVNS. V was shortened by 4 bases and J by 0 bases, with 6 bases between the two germline ends. Written as DNA, the CDR3 is TGTGCCAGCAGTGCTCTAGTGAACACTGAAGCTTTCTTT. This codes for CASSALVNTEAFF.

V gene TRBV5-4 combines with J gene TRBJ1-2; D might be TRBD1 (6 bases). Per the germline V gene, CDR1 is SGHNT and CDR2 is YYREEE (reference sequence). This CDR3 is built from 15 residues. Trimming pared 4 bases from V and 3 bases from J, leaving 16 bases between. This chain's CDR3 is CASSPGRGADYGYTF. CDR3 nucleotides: TGTGCCAGCAGCCCGGGGCGGGGGGCGGACTATGGCTACACCTTC.

J is TRBJ2-1 and V is TRBV7-9; 11 bases line up with TRBD2. Trimming removed 4 bases from V and 6 bases from J; junction bases left unmatched: 2. The germline V gene has CDR1 SEHNR and CDR2 FQNEAQ (reference sequence). This CDR3 is 14 amino acids long. The CDR3 DNA reads TGTGCCAGCAGCTATAGCGGGAGGGGCAATGAGCAGTTCTTC. Its translation is CASSYSGRGNEQFF.

This chain links TRBV4-3 with TRBJ1-1, with D tentatively TRBD1 (5 bases). This CDR3 contains 15 residues. Trimming left V 3 bases short and J 1 base short, with 12 bases between. The germline V gene encodes CDR1 LGHNA and CDR2 YSLEER. The CDR3 reads CASSQIGQGNTEAFF. The CDR3 DNA is TGCGCCAGCAGCCAGATTGGCCAGGGGAACACTGAAGCTTTCTTT.

This clone came up once. The CDR3 sequence is CASSAGLAGAQETQYF. In nucleotides, the CDR3 is TGTGCCAGCAGCGCCGGACTAGCGGGGGCCCAAGAGACCCAGTACTTC. This sequence joins TRBV9 and TRBJ2-5; 13 bases fit TRBD2. Germline-derived CDR1 and CDR2 are SGDLS and YYNGEE. The trim removed 3 bases at V and 1 base at J, leaving 3 bases unmatched. This CDR3 comprises 16 residues. The full variable domain, rest sourced from reference TRBV9 and TRBJ2-5, is DSGVTQTPKHLITATGQRVTLRCSPRSGDLSVYWYQQSLDQGLQFLIQYYNGEERAKGNILERFSAQQFPDLHSELNLSSLELGDSALYFCASSAGLAGAQETQYFGPGTRLLVL.

This chain connects TRBV5-1 to TRBJ2-2, with TRBD1 identical over 9 bases. Germline-derived CDR1 and CDR2 are SGHRS and YFSETQ. V was clipped by 2 bases and J by 7 bases; unmatched bases: 6. The CDR3 has 15 residues. This CDR3 is CASSLSGTGIGELFF. In nucleotides, the CDR3 is TGCGCCAGCAGCTTATCCGGGACAGGGATCGGGGAGCTGTTTTTT.

About this clone: The sample has other DNA sequences that encode this CDR3 too. The genes are TRBV19 and TRBJ1-2; D is possibly TRBD1 (6 bases). The germline V gene has CDR1 LNHDA and CDR2 SQIVND (reference sequence). V was cut by 2 bases and J by 5 bases, with 9 bases left in between. The CDR3 is 13 residues long. Written as DNA, the CDR3 is TGTGCCAGTAGTATAAGTCAGGGGTATGGCTACACCTTC. Translation gives CASSISQGYGYTF.

V is TRBV5-1 and J is TRBJ1-1; 7 nucleotides align to TRBD1. The CDR3 consists of 14 residues. After removal of 7 bases from V and 5 bases from J, the junction contained 11 bases not matched to a gene. Germline V CDR1 and CDR2: SGHRS, YFSETQ. CDR3 sequence (DNA): TGCGCCAGCTATTACGACAGGGCAAAAACTGAAGCTTTCTTT. Its translation is CASYYDRAKTEAFF.